The text below deals with one T cell receptor beta chain. Its antigen is not identified. PCR used 60 Vbeta primers and 13 Jbeta primers. Profiling relied on immunoSEQ multiplex PCR, and the TCRdb table lists in-frame clones only, not all of them. Here the sample spans about 300,000 clones, approximately 90% being singletons. This entry is derived from a study of cytomegalovirus exposure and HLA in healthy donors. Study-wide points: Later analysis indicated greater clonal expansion among HLA-associated TCR beta chains than among equally common other chains. In vitro assays verified that a few CMV-associated chains recognized CMV antigens specifically. The dataset shows that most TCR sequences were rare, while some public TCRs occurred in many donors.

V lost 4 bases and J 0 bases, leaving 6 bases between the germline ends. CDR3 length: 13 residues. The germline CDR1 and CDR2 sequences are LNHDA and SQIVND (reference sequence). The TCR sequence derives from a man aged 40-49 years in good health and CMV-seropositive. Sequenced input: PBMCs. The V gene is TRBV19, the J gene TRBJ1-1; D might be TRBD1 (5 bases). CDR3 loop: CASSSRVNTEAFF. The CDR3, as DNA: TGTGCCAGTAGTAGCAGGGTGAACACTGAAGCTTTCTTT.